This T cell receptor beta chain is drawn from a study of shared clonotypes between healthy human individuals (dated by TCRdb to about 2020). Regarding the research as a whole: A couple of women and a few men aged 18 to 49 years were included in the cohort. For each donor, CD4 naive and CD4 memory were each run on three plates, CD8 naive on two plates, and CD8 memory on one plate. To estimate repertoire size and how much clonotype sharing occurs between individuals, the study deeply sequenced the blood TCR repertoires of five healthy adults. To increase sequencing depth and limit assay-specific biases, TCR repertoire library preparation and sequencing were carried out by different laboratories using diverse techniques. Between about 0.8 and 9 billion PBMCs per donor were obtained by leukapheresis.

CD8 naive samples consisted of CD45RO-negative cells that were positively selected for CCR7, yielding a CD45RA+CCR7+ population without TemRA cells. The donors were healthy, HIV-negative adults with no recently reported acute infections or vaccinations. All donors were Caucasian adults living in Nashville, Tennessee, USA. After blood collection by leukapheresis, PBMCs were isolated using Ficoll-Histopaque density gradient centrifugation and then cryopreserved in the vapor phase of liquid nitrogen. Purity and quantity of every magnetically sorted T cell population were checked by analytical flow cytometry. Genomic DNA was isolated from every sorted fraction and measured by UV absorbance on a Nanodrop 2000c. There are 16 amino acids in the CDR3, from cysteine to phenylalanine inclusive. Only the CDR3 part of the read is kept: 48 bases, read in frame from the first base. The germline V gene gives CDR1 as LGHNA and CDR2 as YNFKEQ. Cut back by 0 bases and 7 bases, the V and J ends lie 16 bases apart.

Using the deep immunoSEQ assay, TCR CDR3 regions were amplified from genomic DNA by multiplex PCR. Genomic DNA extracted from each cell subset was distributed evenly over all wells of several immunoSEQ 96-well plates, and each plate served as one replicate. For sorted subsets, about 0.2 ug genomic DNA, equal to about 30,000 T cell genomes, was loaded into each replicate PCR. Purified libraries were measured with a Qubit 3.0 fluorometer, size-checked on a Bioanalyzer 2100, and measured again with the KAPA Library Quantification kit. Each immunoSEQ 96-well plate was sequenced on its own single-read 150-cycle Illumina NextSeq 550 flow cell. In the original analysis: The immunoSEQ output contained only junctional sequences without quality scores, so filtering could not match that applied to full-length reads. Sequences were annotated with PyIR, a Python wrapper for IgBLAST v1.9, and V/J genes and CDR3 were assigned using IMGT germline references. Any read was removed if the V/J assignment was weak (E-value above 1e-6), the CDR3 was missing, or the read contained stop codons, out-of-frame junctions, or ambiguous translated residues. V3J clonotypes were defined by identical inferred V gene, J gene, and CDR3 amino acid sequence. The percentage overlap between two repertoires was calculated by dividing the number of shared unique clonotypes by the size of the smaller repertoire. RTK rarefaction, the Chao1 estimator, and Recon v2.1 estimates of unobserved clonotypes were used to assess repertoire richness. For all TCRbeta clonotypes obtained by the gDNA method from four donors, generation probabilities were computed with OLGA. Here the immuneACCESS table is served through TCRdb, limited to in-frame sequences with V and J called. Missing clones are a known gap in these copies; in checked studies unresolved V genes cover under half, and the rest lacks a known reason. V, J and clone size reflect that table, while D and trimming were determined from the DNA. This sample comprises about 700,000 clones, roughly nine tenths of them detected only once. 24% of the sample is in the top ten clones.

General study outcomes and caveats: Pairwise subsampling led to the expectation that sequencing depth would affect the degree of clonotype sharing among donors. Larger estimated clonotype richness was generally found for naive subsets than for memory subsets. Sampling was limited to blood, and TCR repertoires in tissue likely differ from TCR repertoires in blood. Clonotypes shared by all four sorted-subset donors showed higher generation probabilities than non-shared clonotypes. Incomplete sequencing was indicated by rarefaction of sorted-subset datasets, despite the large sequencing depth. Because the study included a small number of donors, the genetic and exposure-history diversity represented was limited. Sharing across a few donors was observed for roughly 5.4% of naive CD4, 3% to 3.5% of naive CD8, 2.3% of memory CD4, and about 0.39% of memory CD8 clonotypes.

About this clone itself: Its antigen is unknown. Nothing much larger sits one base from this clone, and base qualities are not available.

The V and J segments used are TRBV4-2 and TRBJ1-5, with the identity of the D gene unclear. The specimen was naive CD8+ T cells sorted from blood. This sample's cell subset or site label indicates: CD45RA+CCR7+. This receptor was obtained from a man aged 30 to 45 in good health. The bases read TGTGCCAGCAGCCAAGATCAGGACGGGGTTTGGCAGCCCCAGCATTTT. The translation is CASSQDQDGVWQPQHF.